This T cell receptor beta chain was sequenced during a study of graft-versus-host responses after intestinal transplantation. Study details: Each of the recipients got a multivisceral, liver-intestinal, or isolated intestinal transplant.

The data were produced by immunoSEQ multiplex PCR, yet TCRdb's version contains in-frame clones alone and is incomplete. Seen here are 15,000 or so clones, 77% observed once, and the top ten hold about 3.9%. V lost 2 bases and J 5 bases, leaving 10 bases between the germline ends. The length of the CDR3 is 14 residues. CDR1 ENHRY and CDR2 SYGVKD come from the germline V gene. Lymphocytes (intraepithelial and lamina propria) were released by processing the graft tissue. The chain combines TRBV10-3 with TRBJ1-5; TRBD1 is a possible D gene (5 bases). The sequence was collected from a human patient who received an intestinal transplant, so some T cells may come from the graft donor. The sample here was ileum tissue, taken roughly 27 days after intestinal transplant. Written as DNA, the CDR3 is TGTGCCATCAGTGAGATGGGGGGAGATCAGCCCCAGCATTTT. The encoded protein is CAISEMGGDQPQHF.